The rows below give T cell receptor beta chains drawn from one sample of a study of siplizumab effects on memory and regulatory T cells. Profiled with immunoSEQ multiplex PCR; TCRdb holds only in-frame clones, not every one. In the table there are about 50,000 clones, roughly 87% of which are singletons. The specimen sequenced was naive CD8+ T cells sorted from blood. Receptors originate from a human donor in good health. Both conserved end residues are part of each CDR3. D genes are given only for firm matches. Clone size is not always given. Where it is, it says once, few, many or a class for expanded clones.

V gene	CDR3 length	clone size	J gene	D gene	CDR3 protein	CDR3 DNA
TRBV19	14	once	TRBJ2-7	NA	CASSMGPGGFEQYF	TGTGCCAGTAGTATGGGGCCGGGGGGCTTCGAGCAGTACTTC
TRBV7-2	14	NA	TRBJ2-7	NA	CASSSLHLAYEQYF	TGTGCCAGCAGCTCCTTGCATCTCGCCTACGAGCAGTACTTC
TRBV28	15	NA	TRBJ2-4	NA	CASAYGAEAKNIQYF	TGTGCCAGCGCGTATGGTGCGGAGGCCAAAAACATTCAGTACTTC
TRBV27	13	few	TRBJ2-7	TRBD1	CASSPGQIYEQYF	TGTGCCAGCAGCCCGGGACAGATCTACGAGCAGTACTTC
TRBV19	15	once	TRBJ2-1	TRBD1	CASSIGDRALNEQFF	TGTGCCAGTAGTATAGGGGACAGGGCTCTTAATGAGCAGTTCTTC
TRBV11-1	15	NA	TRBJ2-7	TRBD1	CASSLATGGLYEQYF	TGTGCCAGCAGCTTAGCGACAGGGGGCCTCTACGAGCAGTACTTC
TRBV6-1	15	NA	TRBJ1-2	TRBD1	CASIHRGERAYGYTF	TGTGCCAGCATTCACAGGGGCGAGAGGGCCTATGGCTACACCTTC
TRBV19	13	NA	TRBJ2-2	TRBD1	CASAGQGSGELFF	TGTGCCAGTGCCGGACAGGGGTCCGGGGAGCTGTTTTTT
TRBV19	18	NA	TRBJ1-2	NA	CASSIVPGLLDSNYGYTF	TGTGCCAGTAGTATTGTCCCCGGATTACTTGACAGTAACTATGGCTACACCTTC
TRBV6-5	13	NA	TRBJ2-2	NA	CASSRQWGGELFF	TGTGCCAGCAGCCGTCAATGGGGCGGGGAGCTGTTTTTT
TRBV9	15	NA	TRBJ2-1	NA	CASSVEASPYNEQFF	TGTGCCAGCAGCGTAGAGGCTAGCCCCTACAATGAGCAGTTCTTC
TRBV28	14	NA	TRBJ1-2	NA	CATTRWVVDYGYTF	TGTGCCACCACCCGTTGGGTAGTAGACTATGGCTACACCTTC
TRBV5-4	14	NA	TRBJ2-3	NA	CASSLRGGTDTQYF	TGTGCCAGCAGCTTGAGGGGCGGCACAGATACGCAGTATTTT
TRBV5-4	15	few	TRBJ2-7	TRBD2	CASSLLAGFDYEQYF	TGTGCCAGCAGCCTCCTAGCGGGTTTCGACTACGAGCAGTACTTC
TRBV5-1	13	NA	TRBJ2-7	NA	CASSYGTSYEQYF	TGCGCCAGCAGCTACGGGACCTCCTACGAGCAGTACTTC
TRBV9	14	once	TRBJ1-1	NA	CASSTYTGNTEAFF	TGTGCCAGCAGCACTTATACAGGGAACACTGAAGCTTTCTTT
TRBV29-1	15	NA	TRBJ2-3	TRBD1	CSVGGTGASTDTQYF	TGCAGCGTTGGGGGGACAGGGGCAAGCACAGATACGCAGTATTTT
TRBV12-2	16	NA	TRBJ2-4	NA	CASRPFSRGTKNIQYF	TGTGCAAGTCGCCCCTTTTCCCGGGGGACCAAAAACATTCAGTACTTC
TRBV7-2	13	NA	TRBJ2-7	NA	CASTFYVSYEQYF	TGTGCCAGCACCTTTTACGTCTCCTACGAGCAGTACTTC
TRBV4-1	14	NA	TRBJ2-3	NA	CASSQFVRADTQYF	TGCGCCAGCAGCCAATTCGTCAGGGCAGATACGCAGTATTTT
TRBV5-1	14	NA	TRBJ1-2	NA	CASSPSTGDYGYTF	TGCGCCAGCAGCCCGTCTACAGGCGACTATGGCTACACCTTC
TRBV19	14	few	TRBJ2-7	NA	CASSSRDNSYEQYF	TGTGCCAGTAGTTCCCGGGACAATTCCTACGAGCAGTACTTC
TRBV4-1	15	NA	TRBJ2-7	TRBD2	CASSHPGEGVYEQYF	TGCGCCAGCAGCCATCCCGGGGAGGGAGTGTACGAGCAGTACTTC
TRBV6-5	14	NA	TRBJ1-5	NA	CASNTGSAGSPQHF	TGTGCCAGCAATACAGGGTCGGCCGGGTCGCCCCAGCATTTT
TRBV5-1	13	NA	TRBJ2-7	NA	CASSLAGSYEQYF	TGCGCCAGCAGCTTGGCCGGTAGCTACGAGCAGTACTTC
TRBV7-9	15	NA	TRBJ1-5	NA	CASSLGGLEVQPQHF	TGTGCCAGCAGCTTAGGGGGACTGGAGGTTCAGCCCCAGCATTTT
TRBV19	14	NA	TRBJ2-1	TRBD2	CASTAAGAYNEQFF	TGTGCCAGTACCGCAGCGGGAGCCTACAATGAGCAGTTCTTC
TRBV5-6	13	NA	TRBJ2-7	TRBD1	CASSLGTGGEQYF	TGTGCCAGCAGCTTGGGTACAGGGGGCGAGCAGTACTTC
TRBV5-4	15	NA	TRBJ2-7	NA	CASSPGAEVYYEQYF	TGTGCCAGCAGCCCTGGGGCAGAGGTATACTACGAGCAGTACTTC